Listed below are T cell receptor beta chains from one sample, sequenced in a study of cytomegalovirus exposure and HLA in healthy donors. The repertoire was sequenced with immunoSEQ multiplex PCR; TCRdb's copy has only in-frame clones and lacks some. The sample yields 90,000 to 120,000 clones, approximately 70% seen once. The specimen sequenced was PBMCs. Source of these receptors: a man aged 25 to 40 in good health and CMV-seropositive. The CDR3 runs from the conserved cysteine through the conserved F or W. A D gene is named only where the DNA matches it firmly. Rows may omit the clone size; those that give it use once, few, many or a size class.

V gene: TRBV28
J gene: TRBJ2-5
clone size: NA
D gene: NA
CDR3 DNA: TGTGCCAGCAGTCCATTCAACCAAGAGACCCAGTACTTC
CDR3 protein: CASSPFNQETQYF

V gene: TRBV5-1
J gene: TRBJ1-4
clone size: NA
D gene: TRBD1
CDR3 DNA: TGCGCCAGCAGCCTAACCCAGGGGGCGGGTGAAAAACTGTTTTTT
CDR3 protein: CASSLTQGAGEKLFF

V gene: TRBV5-1
J gene: TRBJ2-1
clone size: NA
D gene: TRBD2
CDR3 DNA: TGCGCCAGCAGCTTGGAGGCGGGGGGAGAGTACAATGAGCAGTTCTTC
CDR3 protein: CASSLEAGGEYNEQFF

V gene: TRBV7-9
J gene: TRBJ2-5
clone size: once
D gene: TRBD1
CDR3 DNA: TGTGCCAGCAGCCGGACAGGTGATAAAGAGACCCAGTACTTC
CDR3 protein: CASSRTGDKETQYF

V gene: TRBV7-9
J gene: TRBJ1-5
clone size: NA
D gene: NA
CDR3 DNA: TGTGCCAGCAGCTTAGCGGGAGGGCCCAATCAGCCCCAGCATTTT
CDR3 protein: CASSLAGGPNQPQHF

V gene: TRBV7-9
J gene: TRBJ1-2
clone size: NA
D gene: NA
CDR3 DNA: TGTGCCAGCAGCCCAAGACAGTTATTCCTATATGGCTACACCTTC
CDR3 protein: CASSPRQLFLYGYTF

V gene: TRBV7-7
J gene: TRBJ1-3
clone size: NA
D gene: NA
CDR3 DNA: TGTGCTAGCAGCACGAGCTCTGGAAACACCATATATTTT
CDR3 protein: CASSTSSGNTIYF

V gene: TRBV2
J gene: TRBJ2-5
clone size: NA
D gene: TRBD1
CDR3 DNA: TGTGCCAGCAGCGGACAGGGAGTTTACTTC
CDR3 protein: CASSGQGVYF

V gene: TRBV13
J gene: TRBJ2-7
clone size: NA
D gene: TRBD2
CDR3 DNA: TGTGCCAGCAGCTCCCTAGCGGGGTTTCACGAGCAGTACTTC
CDR3 protein: CASSSLAGFHEQYF

V gene: TRBV19
J gene: TRBJ2-1
clone size: few
D gene: NA
CDR3 DNA: TGTGCCAGTAGTAGATCAGGGAGGAGCTCCTACAATGAGCAGTTCTTC
CDR3 protein: CASSRSGRSSYNEQFF

V gene: TRBV5-6
J gene: TRBJ2-3
clone size: few
D gene: NA
CDR3 DNA: TGTGCCAGCAGCGGGTGGGGGGATGGCGATACGCAGTATTTT
CDR3 protein: CASSGWGDGDTQYF

V gene: TRBV14
J gene: TRBJ2-3
clone size: NA
D gene: NA
CDR3 DNA: TGTGCCAGCAGCCAGACAGGATATACGCAGTATTTT
CDR3 protein: CASSQTGYTQYF

V gene: TRBV10-3
J gene: TRBJ2-3
clone size: NA
D gene: TRBD2
CDR3 DNA: TGTGCCATCAGTGAGTCGGGGAGGGAGGGAGCCTCTAGCACAGATACGCAGTATTTT
CDR3 protein: CAISESGREGASSTDTQYF

V gene: TRBV19
J gene: TRBJ1-6
clone size: few
D gene: TRBD1
CDR3 DNA: TGTGCCAGTAGTACGGGACAGGTTTCGCATTCACCCCTCCACTTT
CDR3 protein: CASSTGQVSHSPLHF

V gene: TRBV5-4
J gene: TRBJ2-7
clone size: few
D gene: TRBD2
CDR3 DNA: TGTGCCAGCAGCGAGAGCGGGGGGCACTACGAGCAGTACTTC
CDR3 protein: CASSESGGHYEQYF

V gene: TRBV7-6
J gene: TRBJ2-1
clone size: NA
D gene: NA
CDR3 DNA: TGTGCCAGCAGCTTTTCGCGATATGAGCAGTTCTTC
CDR3 protein: CASSFSRYEQFF

V gene: TRBV10-3
J gene: TRBJ2-7
clone size: once
D gene: TRBD1
CDR3 DNA: TGTGCCAGCGGGGACAGGGTGCGGTACGAGCAGTACTTC
CDR3 protein: CASGDRVRYEQYF

V gene: TRBV11-2
J gene: TRBJ2-3
clone size: NA
D gene: TRBD1
CDR3 DNA: TGTGCCAGCAATCTACCCGGGACAGGGTCTCAGTATTTT
CDR3 protein: CASNLPGTGSQYF

V gene: TRBV7-7
J gene: TRBJ1-5
clone size: NA
D gene: NA
CDR3 DNA: TGTGCTAGCTTACCCCGCGGGCGTAATCAGCCCCAGCATTTT
CDR3 protein: CASLPRGRNQPQHF

V gene: TRBV30
J gene: TRBJ1-2
clone size: NA
D gene: TRBD1
CDR3 DNA: TGTGCCTGGGGTAGACAGGGGGCCGGGGGCTACACCTTC
CDR3 protein: CAWGRQGAGGYTF

V gene: TRBV18
J gene: TRBJ1-2
clone size: few
D gene: NA
CDR3 DNA: TGTGCCAGCTCACATGGCGGGTTCTATGGCTACACCTTC
CDR3 protein: CASSHGGFYGYTF

V gene: TRBV7-8
J gene: TRBJ2-2
clone size: NA
D gene: TRBD2
CDR3 DNA: TGTGCCAGCAGCTTAGCCGAGCGGGGGTCCGGGGAGCTGTTTTTT
CDR3 protein: CASSLAERGSGELFF

V gene: TRBV5-4
J gene: TRBJ2-7
clone size: NA
D gene: TRBD2
CDR3 DNA: TGTGCCAGCAGCTTGGGGAAAGCGGGGGGCCAGCAGTACTTC
CDR3 protein: CASSLGKAGGQQYF

V gene: TRBV29-1
J gene: TRBJ2-3
clone size: NA
D gene: TRBD2
CDR3 DNA: TGCAGCGTTCCTTCGACTAGCGGGGGGGCCTTCCGTGATACGCAGTATTTT
CDR3 protein: CSVPSTSGGAFRDTQYF

V gene: TRBV5-6
J gene: TRBJ1-1
clone size: few
D gene: NA
CDR3 DNA: TGTGCCAGCAGCTGGGCAGGGGAAAACACTGAAGCTTTCTTT
CDR3 protein: CASSWAGENTEAFF

V gene: TRBV27
J gene: TRBJ2-7
clone size: NA
D gene: TRBD2
CDR3 DNA: TGTGCCAGCAGTTCACCCCGGACTAGCGGGGGGACTCCTATCGGGGAGCAGTACTTC
CDR3 protein: CASSSPRTSGGTPIGEQYF

V gene: TRBV4-2
J gene: TRBJ1-2
clone size: NA
D gene: NA
CDR3 DNA: TGTGCCAGCAGCAGTCCTTTAAAGGGGGATTTCGAGGATAACTATGGCTACACCTTC
CDR3 protein: CASSSPLKGDFEDNYGYTF

V gene: TRBV5-4
J gene: TRBJ1-1
clone size: NA
D gene: NA
CDR3 DNA: TGTGCCAGCAGCTTGGCCGCGGGGGGTGGTAGCACTGAAGCTTTCTTT
CDR3 protein: CASSLAAGGGSTEAFF

V gene: TRBV9
J gene: TRBJ1-5
clone size: few
D gene: NA
CDR3 DNA: TGTGCCAGCAGCGTAGGGGCGGGGCAGCCCCAGCATTTT
CDR3 protein: CASSVGAGQPQHF

V gene: TRBV11-2
J gene: TRBJ2-5
clone size: NA
D gene: TRBD2
CDR3 DNA: TGTGCCAGCAGCGTCGGGACTAGCGGGGGGAGAGAGACCCAGTACTTC
CDR3 protein: CASSVGTSGGRETQYF

V gene: TRBV19
J gene: TRBJ1-5
clone size: NA
D gene: NA
CDR3 DNA: TGTGCCAGTAGTCCACAAGGGGGACAGCCCCAGCATTTT
CDR3 protein: CASSPQGGQPQHF

V gene: TRBV7-9
J gene: TRBJ1-4
clone size: NA
D gene: NA
CDR3 DNA: TGTGCCAGCAGGGGGCCCAGAGGTGGCTATAATGAAAAACTGTTTTTT
CDR3 protein: CASRGPRGGYNEKLFF

V gene: TRBV6-6
J gene: TRBJ2-7
clone size: NA
D gene: TRBD1
CDR3 DNA: TGTGCCAGCAGTTACGGGGGACAGCCCTACGAGCAGTACTTC
CDR3 protein: CASSYGGQPYEQYF

V gene: TRBV19
J gene: TRBJ2-6
clone size: NA
D gene: NA
CDR3 DNA: TGTGCCAGTAGTCCGAGGGTCGCTGGGGCCAACGTCCTGACTTTC
CDR3 protein: CASSPRVAGANVLTF

V gene: TRBV5-1
J gene: TRBJ1-5
clone size: NA
D gene: NA
CDR3 DNA: TGCGCCAGCAGCTTGCCCCGGGGAGGTGCGGTAACCAATCAGCCCCAGCATTTT
CDR3 protein: CASSLPRGGAVTNQPQHF

V gene: TRBV27
J gene: TRBJ1-5
clone size: NA
D gene: TRBD1
CDR3 DNA: TGTGCCAGCAGGGGCCAGGGGGGATGGCAGCCCCAGCATTTT
CDR3 protein: CASRGQGGWQPQHF

V gene: TRBV9
J gene: TRBJ2-1
clone size: NA
D gene: TRBD2
CDR3 DNA: TGTGCCAGCAGCGTAGTGGGGGGGGGTAGGTATGAGCAGTTCTTC
CDR3 protein: CASSVVGGGRYEQFF

V gene: TRBV18
J gene: TRBJ2-5
clone size: NA
D gene: NA
CDR3 DNA: TGTGCCAGCTCACCGGGCGGGTTGACGGGGCAGTACTTC
CDR3 protein: CASSPGGLTGQYF

V gene: TRBV30
J gene: TRBJ1-4
clone size: NA
D gene: TRBD1
CDR3 DNA: TGTGCCTGGAGTGCCGGGGGTAGGGGGCGGCGTTTTTCTGAAAAACTGTTTTTT
CDR3 protein: CAWSAGGRGRRFSEKLFF

V gene: TRBV5-4
J gene: TRBJ2-1
clone size: NA
D gene: NA
CDR3 DNA: TGTGCCAGCAGCCCGGGACTTAGGAATGAGCAGTTCTTC
CDR3 protein: CASSPGLRNEQFF

V gene: TRBV19
J gene: TRBJ1-2
clone size: NA
D gene: NA
CDR3 DNA: TGTGCCAGTAGTATATCCCCTCTTAACTATGGCTACACCTTC
CDR3 protein: CASSISPLNYGYTF

V gene: TRBV5-6
J gene: TRBJ1-3
clone size: few
D gene: NA
CDR3 DNA: TGTGCCAGCAGCTTACTACAGGCCGAATATGGAAACACCATATATTTT
CDR3 protein: CASSLLQAEYGNTIYF

V gene: TRBV10-3
J gene: TRBJ2-3
clone size: NA
D gene: TRBD2
CDR3 DNA: TGTGCCACCTCCCGGAGCGGGGGTTCAGATACGCAGTATTTT
CDR3 protein: CATSRSGGSDTQYF

V gene: TRBV6-1
J gene: TRBJ1-2
clone size: NA
D gene: TRBD1
CDR3 DNA: TGTGCCAGCAGTCAGGACAGGGACTATGGCTACACCTTC
CDR3 protein: CASSQDRDYGYTF